This T cell receptor (beta chain) stems from a study of response to subunit inactivated influenza vaccine. This clonotype appeared a few times. TCRdb re-analysed the RT-PCR reads in MiXCR, keeping a single row per CDR3 protein. The sample includes roughly 570,000 distinct CDR3 sequences, 14% of them seen just once. V gave up 3 bases and J gave up 16 bases; unmatched junction bases: 17. The germline V gene has CDR1 DFQATT and CDR2 SNEGSKA (reference sequence). The CDR3 extends over 14 amino acids. The clonotype was recovered from a man in his fifties who received an inactivated influenza vaccine. J is TRBJ2-1 and V is TRBV20-1; TRBD2 matches at 8 bases. The sample consisted of PBMCs from blood, taken 11 to 12 days after vaccination. Here the CDR3 reads CSASEGSGTTSPFF. The DNA for the CDR3 is TGCAGTGCTAGTGAGGGTAGCGGGACTACTTCACCCTTCTTC.